The 20 T cell receptor beta chains reported below all come from one sample, sequenced in a study of OX40 agonist ivuxolimab in advanced cancers. Sequencing used immunoSEQ multiplex PCR; TCRdb keeps in-frame clones, though not all of them. The data show tens of thousands of clones, around four fifths seen once. This specimen consisted of CD4+ or CD8+ T cells sorted from blood, obtained in a trial of the OX40 agonist ivuxolimab. These receptors were collected from an adult with an advanced solid tumor such as melanoma, head and neck, liver or kidney cancer.

This clone was seen a single time. The gene calls are TRBV6-1 and TRBJ2-5, with D perhaps matching TRBD2 (6 bases). The CDR3 has 15 residues. Trimming took off 4 bases at V and 1 base at J, with 13 bases between the two ends. Germline V gives CDR1 MNHNS, CDR2 SASEGT. CDR3 in amino acids: CASSGLAGTQETQYF. CDR3 in DNA: TGTGCCAGCAGTGGTCTCGCGGGGACCCAAGAGACCCAGTACTTC.

V usage is TRBV7-2 and J usage is TRBJ2-4, with D perhaps TRBD1 (5 bases). The V gene's germline CDR1 is SGHTA and CDR2 FQGNSA. Trimming pared 4 bases from V and 4 bases from J, leaving 11 bases between. CDR3 size: 14 residues. CDR3 DNA sequence: TGTGCCAGCAGCTCCGGACATTTTAAAAACATTCAGTACTTC. Amino acid sequence: CASSSGHFKNIQYF.

This chain uses TRBV27 with TRBJ2-3; TRBD1 aligns across 11 bases. Germline assignment: CDR1 MNHEY and CDR2 SMNVEV (reference sequence). V was pared by 6 bases and J by 6 bases, with 5 bases of the junction left unmatched. The CDR3 runs to 14 residues. For the CDR3, the DNA is TGTGCCAGCAGGGGGACAGGGGGGGTGGATACGCAGTATTTT. Translating gives CASRGTGGVDTQYF.

V and J are TRBV10-2 and TRBJ1-2; 9 bases agree with TRBD1. Germline trimming cut 6 bases from V and 4 bases from J; bases unmatched to any gene: 3. Germline assignment: CDR1 WSHSY and CDR2 SAAADI. The CDR3 contains 13 residues. CDR3 sequence: CASSLGQGYGYTF. CDR3 sequence (DNA): TGCGCCAGCAGCTTGGGACAGGGCTATGGCTACACCTTC.

This chain uses TRBV6-5 with TRBJ2-6; D is undetermined. In germline, CDR1 is MNHEY, CDR2 SVGAGI. The CDR3 runs 15 residues. Trimming removed 7 bases from V and 0 bases from J, with 10 bases in between. CDR3 sequence reads: CASTRTASGANVLTF. CDR3 in DNA: TGTGCCAGCACCCGGACGGCCTCTGGGGCCAACGTCCTGACTTTC.

The V gene is TRBV7-9, the J gene TRBJ1-6; a possible D gene is TRBD1 (5 bases). The CDR3 sequence is 12 residues long. V lost 5 bases and J lost 14, with 13 bases in between. Germline V gene sequence: CDR1 SEHNR, CDR2 FQNEAQ (reference sequence). This CDR3 is CASSPKGRTLHF. DNA for the CDR3: TGTGCCAGCAGCCCAAAGGGGCGAACCCTCCACTTT.

The gene calls are TRBV9 and TRBJ2-7; tentatively, D is TRBD2 (5 bases). The CDR3 extends over 14 amino acids. Between the trimmed V and J ends, which lost 4 bases and 2 bases, there was a span of 13 bases. In germline, CDR1 is SGDLS, CDR2 YYNGEE. The CDR3 loop is CASSPGLLTYEQYF. Here the CDR3 DNA reads TGTGCCAGCAGCCCCGGACTTCTCACCTACGAGCAGTACTTC.

The V gene is TRBV6-5, the J gene TRBJ2-1; 10 bases are shared with TRBD2. The V gene's germline CDR1 is MNHEY and CDR2 SVGAGI. V dropped 6 bases and J dropped 4; count of bases not matched to a gene: 6. The CDR3 extends over 15 amino acids. The CDR3 DNA follows: TGTGCCAGCAGCCTCGGACTAGCGGCGTACAATGAGCAGTTCTTC. Residues: CASSLGLAAYNEQFF.

V is TRBV18 and J is TRBJ2-1; D possibly uses TRBD1 or TRBD2 (6 bases each). There are 17 residues in the CDR3. V was pared by 0 bases and J by 0 bases, with 12 bases between. Per the germline V gene, CDR1 is KGHSH and CDR2 is LQKENI. The CDR3 reads CASSPPGGLSSYNEQFF. CDR3 bases: TGTGCCAGCTCACCACCGGGGGGCTTAAGCTCCTACAATGAGCAGTTCTTC.

The chain links TRBV7-8 to TRBJ1-1, with D unresolved. The CDR3 totals 14 residues. Germline CDR1 reads SGHVS; CDR2 reads FQNEAQ. With 1 base removed from V and 2 bases from J, the gap between germline ends came to 8 bases. CDR3 amino acids: CASSLEGSNTEAFF. Written as DNA, the CDR3 is TGTGCCAGCAGCTTAGAGGGATCCAACACTGAAGCTTTCTTT. Together with reference TRBV7-8 and TRBJ1-1, the CDR3 gives the full variable domain: GAGVSQSPRYKVAKRGQDVALRCDPISGHVSLFWYQQALGQGPEFLTYFQNEAQLDKSGLPSDRFFAERPEGSVSTLKIQRTQQEDSAVYLCASSLEGSNTEAFFGQGTRLTVV.

This chain connects TRBV11-3 to TRBJ1-1; D perhaps matches TRBD1 (5 bases). The germline V gene has CDR1 SGHNT and CDR2 YENEEA. The CDR3 extends over 13 amino acids. Trimming left V 5 bases short and J 9 bases short, with 16 bases between. The CDR3 coding sequence is TGTGCCAGCAGCACCCAAACGGGGGGAAAAGCTTTCTTT. It encodes CASSTQTGGKAFF.

The V and J genes are TRBV28 and TRBJ2-1; TRBD2 matches 8 bases. This CDR3 is 14 amino acids long. After removal of 6 bases from V and 3 bases from J, the junction contained 4 bases not matched to a gene. The V gene's germline CDR1 is MDHEN and CDR2 SYDVKM. CDR3: CASRKLADYNEQFF. CDR3 sequence (DNA): TGTGCCAGCAGGAAACTAGCGGACTACAATGAGCAGTTCTTC.

This clone was seen just once. J is TRBJ1-1 and V is TRBV11-2; TRBD1 matches 9 bases. The CDR3 runs to 16 residues. The germline CDR1 and CDR2 sequences are SGHAT and FQNNGV. The J segment lost 5 bases and the V segment lost 3 bases, leaving 10 bases of the junction unmatched. The CDR3 nucleotides read TGTGCCAGCAGCTTGGCAACAGGGGGCGCAAAGACTGAAGCTTTCTTT. Its translation: CASSLATGGAKTEAFF.

This clone was counted between two and nine times. The chain recombines TRBV28 with TRBJ2-1; no definite D call. The V gene's germline CDR1 is MDHEN and CDR2 SYDVKM. The CDR3 has 11 residues. Trimming stripped 1 base from V and 10 bases from J, with 5 bases between. The CDR3 loop reads CASSLFLEQFF. In nucleotides, the CDR3 is TGTGCCAGCAGTTTATTCTTGGAGCAGTTCTTC.

The gene calls are TRBV10-1 and TRBJ1-2; D is uncertain. CDR1 is WNHNN, CDR2 SYGVQD, per germline (reference sequence). The CDR3 extends over 13 amino acids. Deletions cut 3 bases from V and 3 bases from J, with 8 bases between. The CDR3 DNA is TGCGCCAGCAGTGACCGACGGGACTATGGCTACACCTTC. It codes for CASSDRRDYGYTF.

This clone was seen a handful of times. The rearrangement joins TRBV14 to TRBJ2-6; a weak D match, TRBD1 (6 bases). The CDR3 spans 18 residues. The V end lost 4 bases, the J end lost 2 bases, and 18 bases lay between the germline ends. The germline V gene encodes CDR1 SGHDN and CDR2 FVKESK. CDR3 DNA: TGTGCCAGCAGCCGTTTGGGGGCCTCAGGGACTGGGGCCAACGTCCTGACTTTC. It translates to CASSRLGASGTGANVLTF.

The CDR3 region is CASSKQGRETQYF. For the CDR3, the DNA is TGTGCCAGCAGTAAACAGGGTCGGGAGACCCAGTACTTC. The chain combines TRBV2 with TRBJ2-5; perhaps TRBD1 as D (6 bases). The germline V gene encodes CDR1 SNHLY and CDR2 FYNNEI. The V and J ends lost 5 bases and 5 bases respectively, with 12 bases between them. The CDR3 has 13 residues.

V and J are TRBV7-2 and TRBJ2-4; TRBD1 matches at 7 bases. The CDR3 is made up of 12 amino acids. Germline V gene lookup returns CDR1 SGHTA and CDR2 FQGNSA. V lost 1 base and J lost 12; bases outside the gene matches: 3. The CDR3 here is CASSLGQGHQYF. DNA for the CDR3: TGTGCCAGCAGCTTAGGACAGGGACATCAGTACTTC.

The chain links TRBV5-1 to TRBJ2-1, with 7 nucleotides matching TRBD1. The trim removed 4 bases at V and 2 bases at J, leaving 3 bases unmatched. The germline V gene encodes CDR1 SGHRS and CDR2 YFSETQ. The CDR3 totals 14 residues. The CDR3 nucleotides are TGCGCCAGCAGCGGGGACAGTCCCTACAATGAGCAGTTCTTC. Translated: CASSGDSPYNEQFF.

The chain is built from TRBV10-3 and TRBJ2-2; D unclear. The CDR3 has 16 residues. CDR1 ENHRY and CDR2 SYGVKD come from the germline V gene. V was pared by 0 bases and J by 0 bases, with 8 bases between. Here the CDR3 reads CAISESTLTNTGELFF. CDR3 in DNA: TGTGCCATCAGTGAGTCGACACTAACGAACACCGGGGAGCTGTTTTTT.